This T cell receptor (beta chain) was identified in a study of cytomegalovirus exposure and HLA in healthy donors (dated by TCRdb to 2015 to 2018). With respect to the entire study: An earlier analysis of approximately 640 of the donors reported about 250 Gb of sequence data and 117 million unique TCR beta sequences from about 200 million T cells. Of the 350 to 400 genotyped donors, over 65% fell in the genetic ancestry cluster associated with self-reported Caucasian donors. Genome-wide SNP genotypes for about 55% of the roughly 670 donors were used in a later genetic analysis, which treated that subset as a discovery cohort. To decide whether each TCR beta V gene segment behaved as functional or pseudogenic, an earlier analysis of fewer than 750 of the donors relied on high-throughput TCR beta sequencing. Donor age, sex, ethnicity and CMV serostatus were compiled alongside the repertoire data. Among 350 to 400 genotyped donors of the cohort, an average of approximately 250,000 unique TCR beta nucleotide sequences were sequenced per donor, around 18% of them non-productive. Typing coverage varied by locus: about 620-630 donors for A, B, C, DRB1 and DQB1; roughly 510 for DQA1; about 590 for DPA1; roughly 450 for DPB1. The study aimed to test whether signatures of past pathogen exposure could be identified by cataloging public T cell receptors. All discovery cohort repertoires had been generated on a single sequencing platform. A later analysis re-analyzed previously published TCR beta repertoires from roughly 600 donors and added high-resolution HLA genotyping to study TCR occurrence patterns. Besides the first cohort of approximately 670 subjects, a separate validation cohort made up of 120 or so different subjects was used. The T cell repertoires of roughly 660 subjects were profiled by immunosequencing and related to cytomegalovirus serostatus. Both class I and class II loci were covered by HLA typing, at four-digit resolution. Because of strong linkage in the cohort, roughly five DR-DQ haplotypes were treated as single units for association and clustering. In the later analysis, no new phenotypic data were used to find candidate immune exposures; instead, reliance was placed on TCR beta sequences and their occurrence across donors. Approximately 310 gigabases of sequencing data and approximately 91 million unique TCR sequences made up an early release that covered 640 HLA-typed donors. The study combined high-throughput TCR immunosequencing, statistical association of individual TCRs with disease status, and machine learning to predict cytomegalovirus infection status. What the work shows at the level of the full study, not this receptor alone: In a later analysis, HLA-associated TCR beta chains showed more clonal expansion and lower generation probabilities than non-associated chains that were equally common. A further reported finding was that TCR beta sequences accurately predicted the HLA-A and HLA-B alleles for most subjects in the first cohort. In the study, around 160 TCR beta chains were listed as associated with cytomegalovirus. Most TCR sequences were seen in very few donors, while some public TCRs were found in many individuals. Sequencing depth was assumed to be roughly uniform across donors in the presence/absence analyses, though that assumption may not hold. In a later analysis, most CMV-associated TCR beta chains were found to appear HLA-restricted, with HLA associations seemingly driven largely by CMV exposure. In a later analysis, the rate of TCR association differed among HLA loci, with DRB1 alleles having the most associated TCRs and HLA-C alleles having the fewest. According to the authors, the approach could potentially be generalized to other disease states and immunological phenotypes. The only immune exposure information available for the cohort was CMV serostatus. In vitro tests confirmed that a few of the cytomegalovirus-associated TCR beta chains recognize cytomegalovirus antigens. The classifier was reported to diagnose cytomegalovirus status with high specificity and sensitivity in both the original and validation cohorts. A later analysis associated 17,000 or so TCR beta sequences with specific HLA alleles at a false discovery rate of 0.05. Because some donors lacked HLA typing at each locus, the association tests relied only on the typed subset. Assigning TCR associations to individual alleles was difficult when HLA alleles, especially DR and DQ, strongly co-occurred. Several of the top co-occurrence clusters appeared to be linked to parvovirus B19, influenza, CMV and Epstein-Barr virus, according to a later analysis. An association between a missense DCLRE1C variant and V-gene and J-gene trimming of TCR beta chains was found in a later genetic analysis and replicated in an independent cohort. Correlated functional status among segregating V segments might be attributable to linkage disequilibrium, but an unknown experimental factor could not be ruled out. Some IMGT-functional V segments, including TRBV6-2 and TRBV6-3, could not be told apart with the 87-base-pair reads, so those segments were excluded. Broadly in line with IMGT annotations, most TCR beta V segments showed up in productive rearrangements about 87% or about 30% of the time in an earlier analysis of several hundred of the donors. Only TCR beta chains were sequenced in this cohort, and the absence of alpha or paired-chain data limited detectable features. Because counts were too low, some 17 rarely observed V segments, including chromosome 9 orphons, were left out of the earlier analysis of 587 of the donors. The sequencing pipeline was judged likely to have produced a cluster of highly shared sequence variants as a technical artifact. In a later genetic analysis, fewer N-insertions in productive TCRs were reported among donors in an Asian-associated ancestry cluster than the approximately 670-donor mean.

The method behind the library was the immunoSEQ multiplex PCR assay. A mixture of 60 forward primers for TCR Vbeta segments and 13 reverse primers for TCR Jbeta segments was used in the multiplex PCR. The CDR3 region of rearranged TCR beta genes was amplified from genomic DNA by a multiplex PCR assay. On the Illumina HiSeq System, the amplified TCR beta libraries were sequenced as 87-base-pair reads. As for the authors' bioinformatics: In a later analysis, tens of millions of unique TCR beta chains were counted across the approximately 640 repertoires, and roughly 11 million of these chains were shared by at least two donors. Raw reads were error-corrected and collapsed into unique sequences with a nearest-neighbor algorithm that merged closely related sequences to remove PCR and sequencing errors. V, D and J gene segments were assigned by aligning CDR3 sequences to IMGT reference sequences. For a sequence to be retained, a match of at least six nucleotides was required to both a V gene segment and a J gene segment. Rearrangements were called productive when the CDR3 lacked stop codons and stayed in frame with V and J; all others were non-productive. Following IMGT convention, CDR3 was defined as the stretch from the second conserved V-encoded cysteine up to the conserved J-encoded phenylalanine. In an earlier analysis of approximately 590 of the donors, sequences lacking an unambiguous match to a single V gene segment were excluded. In an earlier analysis of several hundred of the donors, a V segment was called functional when productive rearrangements were above 56.7%, and segregating when the standard deviation between donors exceeded 5%. A statistical classification framework was developed to diagnose cytomegalovirus status using the catalog of TCR beta chain sequences. V and J gene assignment, in a later analysis, came from comparing TCR nucleotide sequences with IMGT/GENE-DB human TR gene sequences. In a later analysis, CDR3 sequences and most-parsimonious VDJ recombination scenarios were assigned using the TCRdist pipeline. In a later analysis, each TCR beta chain was defined by its CDR3 amino acid sequence together with its V-gene family, and reads without a unique V-gene family were excluded. As a way to deal with suspected cross-contamination and a sequencing artifact, a later analysis dropped 592 nucleotide sequences that were highly shared and had low generation probability. For each public chain, a later analysis derived a clonal expansion index from normalized ranks of inferred template counts within each repertoire. In a later analysis, generation probabilities were computed using a VDJ recombination model fitted to out-of-frame rearrangements, and the results were checked against IGoR. Hypergeometric tests were used in a later analysis to score TCR-TCR, TCR-HLA and TCR-CMV co-occurrence, with a repertoire-size bias correction applied to the TCR pairs. To estimate false discovery rates, a later analysis permuted the HLA or CMV assignments 20 times. A later analysis grouped co-occurring TCRs with DBSCAN, adding TCRdist sequence similarity when clustering within HLA-allele-positive subsets. For co-occurrence clustering, repertoires with fewer than 30,000 or more than 120,000 public chains were excluded, along with five or six repertoires with anomalous nucleotide sharing. TCRdb limited this immuneACCESS table to in-frame rearrangements with V and J called. A share of clones is missing; checked studies link under half to unresolved V genes, and the rest is unexplained. Clone size and the V and J calls come from that table; the DNA yielded D and trimming. For this sample there are 150,000 to 200,000 clones; 70% to 85% appear just once. The top ten hold approximately 1.6% of the sample.

V and J are trimmed by 1 base and 4 bases, and the gene matches miss 0 bases of the junction. The germline V gene supplies CDR1 LGHNA and CDR2 YSLEER. Taken from cysteine to phenylalanine, the CDR3 has 15 residues. Only CDR3 DNA is held: 45 bases, read in frame from base 1. This clone was found a few times. There is no known antigen for this receptor. Base qualities are not at hand, and no much larger clone is one base apart. The cohort comprised approximately 700 healthy bone marrow donors. Cohort members were all nominally healthy when sampled, although unrecorded immune exposures were likely present. The donor was CMV seronegative and belonged to the group of 352 seronegative cohort members. A peripheral blood sample was collected from each donor, and TCR beta sequencing was performed on peripheral blood mononuclear cells. The Qiagen DNeasy Blood Extraction Kit was used to extract genomic DNA from the blood cell samples.

Material for sequencing was PBMCs. In this chain, TRBV4-3 is recombined with TRBJ2-2, and 10 bases in between align with TRBD2. The origin of this receptor is a woman in her 30s in good health and CMV-seronegative. The DNA is as follows: TGCGCCAGCAGCCAAGCTAGCGGGAGCACCGGGGAGCTGTTTTTT. This encodes CASSQASGSTGELFF.